What follows are 17 T cell receptor beta chains derived from one specimen sequenced in a study of blood T cell repertoires in COVID-19. Assay: immunoSEQ multiplex PCR; the TCRdb copy retains only in-frame clones and omits some. This sample has about 210,000 clones, with 82% found just once. The specimen sequenced was peripheral blood. These receptors all come from a woman between 65 and 79 years old with COVID-19, enrolled during active disease.

The rearrangement joins TRBV27 to TRBJ2-5; 12 bases map to TRBD2. V dropped 6 bases and J dropped 1; count of bases not matched to a gene: 6. CDR1 and CDR2 (germline): MNHEY, SMNVEV (reference sequence). The CDR3 is 16 residues long. The CDR3 reads CASRASGRAVQETQYF. The DNA of the CDR3 is TGTGCCAGCAGGGCTAGCGGGAGGGCGGTCCAAGAGACCCAGTACTTC.

V is TRBV29-1 and J is TRBJ2-7; D ambiguous. The CDR3 extends over 12 amino acids. Germline CDR1 SQVTM, CDR2 ANQGSEA. V lost 6 bases and J 0 bases, leaving 9 bases between the germline ends. The CDR3 nucleotides are TGCAGCGTGTCATGGAGCTCCTACGAGCAGTACTTC. This encodes CSVSWSSYEQYF.

The genes are TRBV7-8 and TRBJ2-5, with D perhaps matching TRBD2 (5 bases). Germline lookup yields CDR1 SGHVS and CDR2 FQNEAQ. The germline V and J ends were trimmed by 1 base and 1 base, with 13 bases remaining between them. The CDR3 sequence is 16 residues long. The CDR3 here is CASSLGGSRSQETQYF. The CDR3 DNA sequence: TGTGCCAGCAGCTTAGGAGGGTCTCGTTCCCAAGAGACCCAGTACTTC.

A few counts support this clone. V gene TRBV19 combines with J gene TRBJ2-1; a possible D gene is TRBD2 (6 bases). With 3 bases removed from V and 3 bases from J, the gap between germline ends came to 12 bases. Per the germline V gene, CDR1 is LNHDA and CDR2 is SQIVND (reference sequence). There are 15 residues in the CDR3. The CDR3 region is CASSILGSVYNEQFF. The CDR3 DNA is TGTGCCAGTAGTATTCTCGGGAGCGTCTACAATGAGCAGTTCTTC. Full variable domain (outside the CDR3, taken from reference TRBV19 and TRBJ2-1): DGGITQSPKYLFRKEGQNVTLSCEQNLNHDAMYWYRQDPGQGLRLIYYSQIVNDFQKGDIAEGYSVSREKKESFPLTVTSAQKNPTAFYLCASSILGSVYNEQFFGPGTRLTVL.

The V and J genes are TRBV7-2 and TRBJ1-6; D gene unclear. V lost 1 base, J lost 0 bases, and 7 bases lay in between. Germline V gene sequence: CDR1 SGHTA, CDR2 FQGNSA. This CDR3 is built from 16 residues. The CDR3 reads CASSLGESSYNSPLHF. In DNA, the CDR3 is TGTGCCAGCAGCTTAGGGGAGAGCTCCTATAATTCACCCCTCCACTTT.

The V and J genes are TRBV6-5 and TRBJ1-1; perhaps TRBD1 as D (5 bases). Trimming removed 3 bases at V and 3 bases at J, with 11 bases between. From germline, CDR1 is MNHEY and CDR2 SVGAGI. The CDR3 is made up of 14 amino acids. CDR3 sequence (DNA): TGTGCCAGCAGTTATTTCGGACAAGACACTGAAGCTTTCTTT. Protein sequence: CASSYFGQDTEAFF.

This clone was observed a single time. CDR3 protein: CASSLSGRVGETQYF. DNA for the CDR3: TGTGCCAGCAGCCTTAGCGGGAGGGTGGGAGAGACCCAGTACTTC. The V gene is TRBV2, the J gene TRBJ2-5; 11 bases agree with TRBD2. CDR3 length equals 15 residues. Unmatched junction bases numbered 7, after V lost 6 bases and J lost 4 bases. Germline assignment: CDR1 SNHLY and CDR2 FYNNEI.

The chain is built from TRBV9 and TRBJ2-1; 7 bases are a match to TRBD2. CDR3 length: 13 residues. Germline CDR1 is SGDLS and CDR2 is YYNGEE. With 3 bases clipped from V and 5 bases from J, the junction kept 2 bases outside the gene matches. DNA of the CDR3: TGTGCCAGCAGCGGCCTAGCGGACAATGAGCAGTTCTTC. Protein: CASSGLADNEQFF.

The chain joins TRBV29-1 to TRBJ2-3; 9 nucleotides agree with TRBD1. The CDR3 consists of 12 residues. Trimming took 7 bases from V and 3 from J; bases not matched to a gene: 2. Per germline, CDR1 SQVTM and CDR2 ANQGSEA. DNA for the CDR3: TGCAGCGGGACAGGGGCAACAGATACGCAGTATTTT. This encodes CSGTGATDTQYF.

The V and J genes are TRBV5-1 and TRBJ2-7; 10 bases align to TRBD2. The CDR3 has 18 residues. Germline CDR1 reads SGHRS; CDR2 reads YFSETQ. Trimming cost V 0 bases and J 5 bases; bases outside gene matches: 14. The CDR3 reads CASSLVGLSTSGSHEQYF. CDR3 coding DNA: TGCGCCAGCAGCTTGGTTGGGCTCTCGACTAGCGGGTCCCACGAGCAGTACTTC.

The table lists this clone with a count of one. The chain is built from TRBV7-9 and TRBJ2-5; D is possibly TRBD1 (6 bases). Germline loops: CDR1 SEHNR, CDR2 FQNEAQ (reference sequence). V was trimmed by 1 base and J by 0 bases, leaving 9 bases between them. The CDR3 runs to 15 residues. The CDR3 DNA sequence: TGTGCCAGCAGCTTAGGGGGGCAGTACCAAGAGACCCAGTACTTC. Translating gives CASSLGGQYQETQYF.

This clone was seen more than once but under ten times. The rearrangement links TRBV7-8 to TRBJ2-7; 8 bases are shared with TRBD1. The V segment lost 3 bases and the J segment 3 bases; nucleotides outside the gene matches: 7. The CDR3 totals 15 residues. Per germline, CDR1 SGHVS and CDR2 FQNEAQ. The CDR3 nucleotides are TGTGCCAGCAGCTTTGACAGGGGTAACTTCTACGAGCAGTACTTC. This sequence encodes CASSFDRGNFYEQYF.

This clone was counted between two and nine times. The CDR3 nucleotides read TGTGCCAGCAGCCCTCAGGTACAGCCCCAGCATTTT. It codes for CASSPQVQPQHF. The rearrangement uses TRBV28 and TRBJ1-5; D is uncertain. V was cut by 6 bases and J by 7 bases, with 10 bases left in between. Germline-derived CDR1 and CDR2 are MDHEN and SYDVKM. This CDR3 comprises 12 residues. The full variable domain, its missing parts supplied by reference TRBV28 and TRBJ1-5, is DVKVTQSSRYLVKRTGEKVFLECVQDMDHENMFWYRQDPGLGLRLIYFSYDVKMKEKGDIPEGYSVSREKKERFSLILESASTNQTSMYLCASSPQVQPQHFGDGTRLSIL.

This chain joins TRBV25-1 and TRBJ1-5; a possible D gene is TRBD1 (5 bases). The CDR3 consists of 15 residues. Looked up from germline, CDR1 is MGHDK and CDR2 is SYGVNS. The ends were cut back, 3 bases at V and 5 bases at J, with 14 bases in the middle. CDR3 sequence (DNA): TGTGCCAGCAGTGAGGACGCGCGGGACCATCAGCCCCAGCATTTT. Amino acid sequence: CASSEDARDHQPQHF.

The CDR3 protein is CASSIAGGTGELFF. The DNA for the CDR3 is TGTGCCAGTAGTATAGCAGGAGGGACCGGGGAGCTGTTTTTT. V gene TRBV19 combines with J gene TRBJ2-2, with a weak D call TRBD2 (6 bases). Trimming removed 1 base from V and 5 bases from J, with 8 bases in between. The CDR3 has 14 residues. Germline assignment: CDR1 LNHDA and CDR2 SQIVND (reference sequence).

The DNA of the CDR3 is TGTGCCAGCAGCCTACGTACTGAAGCTTTCTTT. As protein: CASSLRTEAFF. The rearrangement links TRBV7-2 to TRBJ1-1, with unresolved D. Germline V gene sequence: CDR1 SGHTA, CDR2 FQGNSA. Trimming took 5 bases from V and 5 from J, leaving 6 bases between them. The CDR3 has 11 residues.

The chain joins TRBV6-6 to TRBJ1-6; 8 bases match TRBD1. The CDR3 runs to 16 residues. V trimming: 7 bases; J trimming: 0 bases; junction bases outside the gene matches: 5. Germline loops: CDR1 MNHNY, CDR2 SVGAGI (reference sequence). CDR3 nucleotide sequence: TGTGCCAGCAAGAGGGACAGGAGCTCCTATAATTCACCCCTCCACTTT. Protein: CASKRDRSSYNSPLHF.